This paragraph covers one T cell receptor (beta chain) sequence. These data originate in a study of blood T cell repertoires in COVID-19. Libraries were prepared by immunoSEQ multiplex PCR; TCRdb keeps only in-frame clonotypes and omits some of them. There are about 80,000 clones in the sample; roughly four fifths occur only once, and around a sixth lies in the top ten. V trimming: 4 bases; J trimming: 1 base; junction bases outside the gene matches: 6. From germline, CDR1 is LGHNA and CDR2 YNFKEQ. This CDR3 region has 16 residues. The chain combines TRBV4-2 with TRBJ2-3, with TRBD2 identical over 9 bases. The sequence came from a man between 65 and 80 years old with active or convalescent COVID-19. Material for sequencing was peripheral blood. In nucleotides, the CDR3 is TGTGCCAGCAGCCGGCCGAAGCGGGGGGGCACAGATACGCAGTATTTT. Translating gives CASSRPKRGGTDTQYF.